The 14 T cell receptor beta chains reported below all come from one sample, sequenced in a study of Graves' ophthalmopathy and Graves' hyperthyroidism. Transcripts of RNA were the source for amplifying TCR beta CDR3 regions. RT-PCR with HTBI primers came first, then second-round multiplex PCR. TCRdb reprocessed the multiplex PCR reads via MiXCR and lists one record per CDR3 protein. Of hundreds of thousands of distinct CDR3 sequences in the sample, around 50% were seen once. Sequencing input: peripheral blood. These receptors all stem from an adult man with Graves' ophthalmopathy.

The chain is built from TRBV10-2 and TRBJ2-5; TRBD1 might be the D (6 bases). The CDR3 sequence is 14 residues long. V was trimmed by 6 bases and J by 2 bases, leaving 13 bases between them. Germline V gene data show CDR1 as WSHSY and CDR2 as SAAADI. CDR3 sequence reads: CASSSAQGQETQYF. DNA of the CDR3: TGCGCCAGCAGCTCCGCTCAGGGGCAAGAGACCCAGTACTTC.

Comments on this clonotype: At one end the junction does not follow the germline gene, possibly because of a read error. The rearrangement uses TRBV10-3 and TRBJ2-2, with unresolved D. The CDR3 totals 14 residues. Germline CDR1 and CDR2: ENHRY and SYGVKD. The CDR3 DNA sequence: TGTGCCAGCAGTCCTATGACCATTCCCGGGGAGCTGTTTTTT. Its protein product is CASSPMTIPGELFF.

This clonotype was observed a few times. This chain uses TRBV24-1 with TRBJ2-5; D may be TRBD2 (5 bases). Germline-derived CDR1 and CDR2 are KGHDR and SFDVKD. The CDR3 loop spans 18 amino acids. V lost 2 bases and J 1 base, leaving 19 bases between the germline ends. CDR3 in DNA: TGTGCCACCAGTGATTCCTTAGCGCGTATAGACCTCCAAGAGACCCAGTACTTC. This encodes CATSDSLARIDLQETQYF.

This chain connects TRBV19 to TRBJ1-6; the match to TRBD1 covers 8 bases. Losses at the gene ends were 3 bases for V and 6 bases for J; bases not matched to a gene: 1. The CDR3 loop spans 14 amino acids. Germline CDR1 and CDR2: LNHDA and SQIVND (reference sequence). The CDR3 nucleotides are TGTGCCAGTAGTATGGACAGGGCTAATTCACCCCTCCACTTT. Residues: CASSMDRANSPLHF. The whole variable domain, remainder taken from reference TRBV19 and TRBJ1-6, is DGGITQSPKYLFRKEGQNVTLSCEQNLNHDAMYWYRQDPGQGLRLIYYSQIVNDFQKGDIAEGYSVSREKKESFPLTVTSAQKNPTAFYLCASSMDRANSPLHFGNGTRLTVT.

Ten or more counts support this clonotype. The gene calls are TRBV7-6 and TRBJ2-7, with D tentatively TRBD2 (5 bases). The CDR3 spans 13 residues. CDR1 and CDR2 (germline): SGHVS, FNYEAQ. Trimming left V 5 bases short and J 2 bases short, with 10 bases between. The CDR3 DNA reads TGTGCCAGCAGCCCAACCGGGGCCTACGAGCAGTACTTC. Translating gives CASSPTGAYEQYF. Complete variable domain (other parts from reference TRBV7-6 and TRBJ2-7): GAGVSQSPRYKVTKRGQDVALRCDPISGHVSLYWYRQALGQGPEFLTYFNYEAQQDKSGLPNDRFSAERPEGSISTLTIQRTEQRDSAMYRCASSPTGAYEQYFGPGTRLTVT.

J is TRBJ1-1 and V is TRBV6-5; perhaps TRBD1 as D (5 bases). The CDR3 consists of 13 residues. Trimming removed 1 base at V and 10 bases at J, with 13 bases between. Looked up from germline, CDR1 is MNHEY and CDR2 is SVGAGI. The CDR3 sequence: CASSYLGAEGAFF. The CDR3 coding sequence is TGTGCCAGCAGTTACTTAGGGGCGGAGGGAGCTTTCTTT.

This clonotype was observed a handful of times. CDR3 in amino acids: CASRLSSGAAYEQYF. DNA of the CDR3: TGTGCCAGCAGATTATCTAGCGGAGCGGCCTACGAGCAGTACTTC. The chain has TRBV2 and TRBJ2-7; 7 nucleotides match TRBD2. CDR3 length: 15 amino acids. Per the germline V gene, CDR1 is SNHLY and CDR2 is FYNNEI. J lost 2 bases, V lost 6 bases, and 10 bases had no gene match.

J is TRBJ1-1 and V is TRBV20-1; D remains ambiguous. The germline gives CDR1 DFQATT, CDR2 SNEGSKA (reference sequence). There are 12 residues in the CDR3. V lost 0 bases, J lost 6 bases, and 8 bases lay in between. The CDR3 reads CSAREGEAEAFF. DNA of the CDR3: TGCAGTGCTAGAGAGGGCGAGGCTGAAGCTTTCTTT.

CDR3 DNA sequence: TGTGCCAGCAGCCAAATCTACAGGGCGGCACCCCTCCACTTT. It translates to CASSQIYRAAPLHF. The chain has TRBV9 and TRBJ1-6; D is possibly TRBD1 (6 bases). The CDR3 covers 14 residues. Germline V gene lookup returns CDR1 SGDLS and CDR2 YYNGEE. V lost 4 bases and J 11 bases, leaving 16 bases between the germline ends.

J is TRBJ2-5 and V is TRBV15, with 11 bases lining up with TRBD1. CDR1 and CDR2 from the germline V gene are LNHNV and YYDKDF (reference sequence). V shed 1 base and J 3 bases; nucleotides not matched to a gene: 7. The CDR3 length is 17 residues. DNA for the CDR3: TGTGCCACCAGCAGAGTTGGACAGGGGGCAGCCGAAGAGACCCAGTACTTC. Protein sequence: CATSRVGQGAAEETQYF.

About this clonotype: An end of the junction differs from the germline gene, which may be a read error. The J gene is TRBJ1-5, the V gene TRBV24-1, with 8 bases identical to TRBD1. CDR3 length: 14 residues. The germline gives CDR1 KGHDR, CDR2 SFDVKD. In DNA form, the CDR3 reads TGTGCCACCGGTGATTCAGGGGGCGGGCAGCCCCAGCATTTT. This sequence encodes CATGDSGGGQPQHF.

This clonotype has ten or more counts. The gene calls are TRBV15 and TRBJ1-4, with 8 bases matching TRBD1. The CDR3 contains 16 residues. Germline V gene data show CDR1 as LNHNV and CDR2 as YYDKDF (reference sequence). Trimming took 0 bases from V and 5 from J; bases not matched to a gene: 5. The CDR3 DNA reads TGTGCCACCAGCAGAGATCAGCCAGGGGGCAATGAAAAACTGTTTTTT. Amino acid sequence: CATSRDQPGGNEKLFF.

The chain couples TRBV7-9 to TRBJ2-7; 10 positions agree with TRBD1. CDR1 SEHNR and CDR2 FQNEAQ come from the germline V gene (reference sequence). This CDR3 is built from 15 residues. The ends lost 0 bases at V and 4 bases at J; junction bases unmatched: 3. The CDR3 nucleotides are TGTGCCAGCAGCTTAGCGGGACAGGGGAAATACGAGCAGTACTTC. Amino acid sequence: CASSLAGQGKYEQYF.

This rearrangement joins TRBV20-1 to TRBJ1-4; TRBD1 agrees at 9 bases. Germline V CDR1 and CDR2: DFQATT, SNEGSKA (reference sequence). This CDR3 contains 15 residues. Losses at the gene ends were 0 bases for V and 8 bases for J; bases not matched to a gene: 7. The CDR3 is CSARDSGQGGEKLFF. In DNA form, the CDR3 reads TGCAGTGCTAGAGACTCGGGACAGGGCGGAGAAAAACTGTTTTTT.